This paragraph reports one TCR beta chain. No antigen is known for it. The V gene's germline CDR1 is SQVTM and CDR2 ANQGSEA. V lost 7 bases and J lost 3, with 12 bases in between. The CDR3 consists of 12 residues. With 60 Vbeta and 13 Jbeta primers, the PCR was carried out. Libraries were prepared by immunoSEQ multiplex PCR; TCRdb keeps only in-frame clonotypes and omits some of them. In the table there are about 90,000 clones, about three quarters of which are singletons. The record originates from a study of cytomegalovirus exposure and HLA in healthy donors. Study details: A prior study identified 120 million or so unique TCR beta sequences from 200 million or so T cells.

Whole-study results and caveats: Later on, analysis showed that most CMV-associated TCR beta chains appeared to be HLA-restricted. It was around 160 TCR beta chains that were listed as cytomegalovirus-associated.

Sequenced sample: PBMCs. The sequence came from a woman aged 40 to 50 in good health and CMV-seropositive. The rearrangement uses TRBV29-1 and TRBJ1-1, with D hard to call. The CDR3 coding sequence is TGCAGCGGGCGGGAGGGCGACACTGAAGCTTTCTTT. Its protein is CSGREGDTEAFF.